The rows below give T cell receptor beta chains drawn from one sample of a study of T cells after yellow fever vaccination. TCRdb reprocessed the 5' RACE reads with MiXCR, giving one entry per CDR3 protein. The table records approximately 550,000 distinct CDR3 sequences, under 25% of them present only once. The specimen was PBMCs, collected 15 days after the yellow fever booster vaccination. All receptors come from a man younger than 45 who received the YFV17D yellow fever vaccine. Each CDR3 is given with its conserved first and last residue. Fields, in order: clone size, D gene, J gene, V gene, CDR3 protein, CDR3 DNA. D genes are given only for firm matches. The listing skips clone size in some rows; elsewhere it reads once, few, many or a size class.

>.|TRBD2|TRBJ2-1|TRBV20-1
CSAPQGLAGVINEQFF
TGCAGTGCCCCCCAGGGACTAGCGGGAGTGATCAATGAGCAGTTCTTC
>.|.|TRBJ2-1|TRBV6-5
CASSWTRGVGGSEQFF
TGTGCCAGCAGTTGGACCAGGGGGGTCGGTGGCAGTGAGCAGTTCTTC
>few|.|TRBJ2-1|TRBV20-1
CSAILGGGEQFF
TGCAGTGCTATACTCGGAGGGGGTGAGCAGTTCTTC
>.|.|TRBJ1-4|TRBV7-2
CASSSQGTNEKLFF
TGTGCCAGCAGCTCTCAGGGAACTAATGAAAAACTGTTTTTT
>.|TRBD2|TRBJ2-7|TRBV25-1
CASSAPGLAGDEQYF
TGTGCCAGCAGTGCCCCGGGACTAGCGGGAGATGAGCAGTACTTC
>few|TRBD1|TRBJ1-1|TRBV5-1
CASSQTGAVNTEAFF
TGCGCCAGCAGTCAAACAGGGGCAGTGAACACTGAAGCTTTCTTT
>few|.|TRBJ2-3|TRBV5-4
CASSLWNGAGTDTQYF
TGTGCCAGCAGCTTATGGAACGGGGCCGGCACAGATACGCAGTATTTT
>.|.|TRBJ2-3|TRBV18
CASSPPEVTLTDTQYF
TGTGCCAGCTCACCCCCAGAGGTCACCCTCACAGATACGCAGTATTTT
>few|TRBD2|TRBJ2-2|TRBV12-3/TRBV12-4
CASSFREGSAGELFF
TGTGCCAGCAGTTTCAGGGAGGGTTCGGCCGGGGAGCTGTTTTTT
>.|.|TRBJ2-5|TRBV20-1
CSAPGGAETQYF
TGCAGTGCTCCTGGAGGTGCGGAGACCCAGTACTTC
>.|.|TRBJ2-1|TRBV7-9
CASSPGLQYNEQFF
TGTGCCAGCAGCCCGGGACTCCAGTACAATGAGCAGTTCTTC
>.|TRBD2|TRBJ2-7|TRBV6-5
CASSYSIAGGYEQYF
TGTGCCAGCAGTTACTCTATAGCGGGAGGCTACGAGCAGTACTTC
>few|.|TRBJ2-1|TRBV30
CAWDPSPYNEQFF
TGTGCCTGGGACCCCTCTCCCTACAATGAGCAGTTCTTC
>.|.|TRBJ2-7|TRBV5-4
CASSRARASSTSDEQYF
.
>.|TRBD2|TRBJ2-1|TRBV5-1
CASSLVWASGYNEQFF
TGCGCCAGCAGCTTGGTCTGGGCTAGCGGGTACAATGAGCAGTTCTTC
>.|.|TRBJ1-3|TRBV6-2/TRBV6-3
CASSLPTGISGNTIYF
TGTGCCAGCAGCTTACCCACCGGAATCTCTGGAAACACCATATATTTT
>few|TRBD2|TRBJ2-7|TRBV7-2
CASSRKGIAGEHEQYF
TGTGCCAGCAGCCGCAAGGGAATAGCGGGAGAACACGAGCAGTACTTC
>few|.|TRBJ1-2|TRBV28
CASSFRANYGYTF
TGTGCCAGCAGTTTCCGGGCTAACTATGGCTACACCTTC
>few|.|TRBJ1-6|TRBV6-2/TRBV6-3
CASSYGFGSPLHF
TGTGCCAGCAGTTACGGGTTTGGTTCACCCCTCCACTTT
>.|.|TRBJ2-1|TRBV20-1
CSAREWNYNEQFF
TGCAGTGCTAGAGAGTGGAATTACAATGAGCAGTTCTTC
>.|.|TRBJ2-7|TRBV29-1
CSVATAYEQYF
TGCAGCGTAGCGACAGCCTACGAGCAGTACTTC
>.|.|TRBJ2-1|TRBV7-2
CASSLAPQGWGNEQFF
TGTGCCAGCAGCTTAGCGCCACAGGGCTGGGGAAATGAGCAGTTCTTC
>.|TRBD2|TRBJ2-1|TRBV11-2
CASSQRETSGMEQFF
TGTGCCAGCAGCCAGAGGGAGACTAGCGGGATGGAGCAGTTCTTC
>.|.|TRBJ1-1|TRBV3-1
CASSQNGMGTEAFF
TGTGCCAGCAGCCAAAATGGTATGGGGACTGAAGCTTTCTTT
>.|TRBD2|TRBJ2-1|TRBV20-1
CSARTVWEREGGNEQFF
TGCAGTGCTAGGACGGTGTGGGAACGGGAGGGGGGCAATGAGCAGTTCTTC